The source of this T cell receptor beta chain is a study of cytotoxic CD8 clonotypes in ibrutinib-treated CLL. Study background: Following treatment for a median roughly 12 months, range 6 to 36, response samples were then taken.

This CDR3 has 14 residues. Per the germline V gene, CDR1 is MDHEN and CDR2 is SYDVKM. Trimming shortened V by 5 bases and J by 2 bases, and 12 bases separated the two germline ends. Turning to this clone: Its antigen remains unknown.

Points from the study as a whole: Public clonotypes proved infrequent, and on treatment they shrank or remained steady. Baseline clonality was higher than in age-matched healthy donors and moved in step with circulating CD8+ T-cell counts.

The table came from immunoSEQ multiplex PCR; TCRdb's copy has only in-frame clones and leaves some out. The sample shows about 130,000 clones, about 79% of them seen only once. The clonotype comes from a human donor with chronic lymphocytic leukemia. Sequenced material: PBMCs, taken after 12 months of ibrutinib treatment. The V and J genes are TRBV28 and TRBJ1-2, with TRBD1 as a possible D gene (6 bases). The CDR3 sequence is CASSLGHSNYGYTF. The CDR3 DNA reads as TGTGCCAGCAGTCTGGGACACTCAAACTATGGCTACACCTTC.